This entry lists 23 T cell receptor beta chains sequenced from one sample in a study of blood T cell repertoires in COVID-19. Sequenced by immunoSEQ multiplex PCR; TCRdb stores in-frame clones only, minus some. The sample lists about 140,000 clones; approximately 84% were seen once. Sequencing was done on a sample of peripheral blood. Receptor source: a human donor in a cohort sampled during active COVID-19.

The chain employs TRBV3-1 (or the pseudogene TRBV3-2) and TRBJ2-3, with 8 nucleotides matching TRBD2. V was clipped by 2 bases and J by 2 bases; unmatched bases: 6. The CDR3 runs 16 residues. CDR1 and CDR2 (germline): LGHDT, YNNKEL (reference sequence). The CDR3, as DNA: TGTGCCAGCAGCCAATGGGGCGGGGGGTCCACAGATACGCAGTATTTT. As protein: CASSQWGGGSTDTQYF.

The chain employs TRBV19 and TRBJ2-1; D is perhaps TRBD1 (5 bases). Trimming shortened V by 6 bases and J by 9 bases, and 18 bases separated the two germline ends. Germline V gene data show CDR1 as LNHDA and CDR2 as SQIVND (reference sequence). The CDR3 totals 14 residues. The CDR3 nucleotides are TGTGCCAGTAGCACCTCGACAGTCCGGAGTGAGCAGTTCTTC. Its translation is CASSTSTVRSEQFF.

V gene TRBV6-5 combines with J gene TRBJ1-1; D unclear. Germline V CDR1 and CDR2: MNHEY, SVGAGI. V was cut by 6 bases and J by 2 bases, with 7 bases left in between. This CDR3 is built from 12 residues. In nucleotides, the CDR3 is TGTGCCAGCAGACGAACAAACACTGAAGCTTTCTTT. Residues: CASRRTNTEAFF.

The J gene is TRBJ1-5, the V gene TRBV5-5; a weak D match, TRBD1 (5 bases). CDR1 and CDR2 (germline): SGHKS, YYEKEE (reference sequence). The CDR3 runs 15 residues. V gave up 4 bases and J gave up 7 bases, with 18 bases separating them. Here the CDR3 DNA reads TGTGCCAGCAGCCACTCCAGGGAAATAGGCCAGCCCCAGCATTTT. This gives the protein CASSHSREIGQPQHF.

This chain links TRBV19 with TRBJ2-1; D gene ambiguous. Germline V gene data show CDR1 as LNHDA and CDR2 as SQIVND (reference sequence). CDR3 size: 15 residues. Trimming stripped 0 bases from V and 3 bases from J, with 9 bases between. The CDR3 sequence is CASSIDRGRYNEQFF. DNA for the CDR3: TGTGCCAGTAGTATAGATCGTGGGCGCTACAATGAGCAGTTCTTC.

This chain joins TRBV2 and TRBJ1-4, with TRBD1 as a possible D gene (5 bases). This CDR3 has 19 amino acids. Germline-derived CDR1 and CDR2 are SNHLY and FYNNEI. V was cut by 6 bases and J by 1 base, with 24 bases left in between. The CDR3 DNA reads as TGTGCCAGCAGCCTGCGGAGTGGAGGGGTTGGGGTAACTAATGAAAAACTGTTTTTT. This codes for CASSLRSGGVGVTNEKLFF.

The V gene is TRBV19, the J gene TRBJ1-1; 8 nucleotides line up with TRBD1. The V and J ends lost 3 bases and 1 base, in that order; junction bases with no gene match: 4. This CDR3 is 15 amino acids long. Germline CDR1 is LNHDA and CDR2 is SQIVND (reference sequence). The chain's CDR3 is CASSIGTGSNTEAFF. The DNA of the CDR3 is TGTGCCAGTAGTATTGGGACAGGCTCGAACACTGAAGCTTTCTTT.

The V and J genes are TRBV11-2 and TRBJ1-3, with unresolved D. Germline V gene sequence: CDR1 SGHAT, CDR2 FQNNGV. V was shortened by 4 bases and J by 4 bases, with 8 bases between the two germline ends. This CDR3 is built from 13 residues. CDR3 sequence (DNA): TGTGCCAGCAGCTCCCCGGGGGGAAACACCATATATTTT. Translated, it gives CASSSPGGNTIYF.

The chain joins TRBV2 to TRBJ1-5; D is unclear. Between the trimmed V and J ends, which lost 6 bases and 1 base, there was a span of 7 bases. The germline V gene has CDR1 SNHLY and CDR2 FYNNEI. The CDR3 extends over 13 amino acids. CDR3 nucleotide sequence: TGTGCCAGCAGAGAGGCGAGCAATCAGCCCCAGCATTTT. Protein sequence: CASREASNQPQHF. Full variable domain (remainder filled in from reference TRBV2 and TRBJ1-5): EPEVTQTPSHQVTQMGQEVILRCVPISNHLYFYWYRQILGQKVEFLVSFYNNEISEKSEIFDDQFSVERPDGSNFTLKIRSTKLEDSAMYFCASREASNQPQHFGDGTRLSIL.

The chain uses TRBV19 and TRBJ2-5, with 7 bases identical to TRBD2. Germline V gene sequence: CDR1 LNHDA, CDR2 SQIVND (reference sequence). J lost 1 base, V lost 7 bases, and 3 bases had no gene match. This CDR3 is built from 13 residues. The CDR3 sequence: CASKPSGQETQYF. CDR3 nucleotide sequence: TGTGCCAGTAAGCCTAGCGGCCAAGAGACCCAGTACTTC.

The J gene is TRBJ2-5, the V gene TRBV14, with 11 bases that match TRBD2. CDR1 and CDR2 from the germline V gene are SGHDN and FVKESK. Trimming removed 0 bases from V and 7 bases from J; junction bases left unmatched: 13. The CDR3 extends over 18 amino acids. For the CDR3, the DNA is TGTGCCAGCAGCCAAGATCTCCCACTAGCGGGGGCCCAGGGGACCCAGTACTTC. Amino acids: CASSQDLPLAGAQGTQYF.

V and J are TRBV24-1 and TRBJ2-1; 9 bases align to TRBD1. In germline, CDR1 is KGHDR, CDR2 SFDVKD. The CDR3 is 15 amino acids. Losses at the gene ends were 8 bases for V and 8 bases for J; bases not matched to a gene: 12. The CDR3 loop is CATTRDRENTHEQFF. The CDR3 bases are TGTGCCACCACGAGGGACAGGGAAAACACACATGAGCAGTTCTTC.

The gene calls are TRBV6-2 or TRBV6-3 and TRBJ2-1; TRBD2 might be the D (7 bases). The CDR3 has 15 amino acids. Per the germline V gene, CDR1 is MNHEY and CDR2 is SVGEGT. V lost 6 bases and J 9 bases, leaving 21 bases between the germline ends. The CDR3 nucleotides read TGTGCCAGCAGCGACCGACGGGGGGCGGTGAGTGAGCAGTTCTTC. Its protein is CASSDRRGAVSEQFF.

This rearrangement joins TRBV6-2 or TRBV6-3 to TRBJ2-7; possible D gene TRBD2, 5 bases. Between the trimmed V and J ends, which lost 0 bases and 1 base, there was a span of 10 bases. From germline, CDR1 is MNHEY and CDR2 SVGEGT. The CDR3 length is 15 residues. CDR3 residues: CASSYSDGGSYEQYF. DNA of the CDR3: TGTGCCAGCAGTTACTCAGACGGCGGGTCCTACGAGCAGTACTTC.

The chain joins TRBV5-5 to TRBJ1-4; 9 positions agree with TRBD1. This CDR3 is 15 amino acids long. J lost 10 bases, V lost 3 bases, and 10 bases had no gene match. The germline gives CDR1 SGHKS, CDR2 YYEKEE (reference sequence). CDR3 loop: CASSWGTGFDGKLFF. CDR3 nucleotide sequence: TGTGCCAGCAGCTGGGGGACAGGGTTTGATGGAAAACTGTTTTTT.

On this clone: Other DNA variants within this sample encode the same CDR3. The chain uses TRBV28 and TRBJ2-5; 10 bases align to TRBD2. Germline V CDR1 and CDR2: MDHEN, SYDVKM. V dropped 3 bases and J dropped 5; count of bases not matched to a gene: 3. This CDR3 has 14 amino acids. The CDR3 sequence: CASSLSGGAETQYF. The CDR3 DNA reads as TGTGCCAGCAGTTTGAGCGGGGGGGCGGAGACCCAGTACTTC.

In its sample, this clone was seen a few times. The V call is TRBV9, the J call TRBJ1-2, with 7 bases fitting TRBD1. Germline V gene sequence: CDR1 SGDLS, CDR2 YYNGEE. This CDR3 has 15 amino acids. J was trimmed by 0 bases and V by 4 bases; bases with no gene match: 6. CDR3 residues: CASSRQGTSNYGYTF. Here the CDR3 DNA reads TGTGCCAGCAGCAGACAGGGCACCTCTAACTATGGCTACACCTTC.

The chain uses TRBV6-5 and TRBJ1-2; D perhaps matches TRBD1 (6 bases). The germline gives CDR1 MNHEY, CDR2 SVGAGI. The length of the CDR3 is 16 residues. Trimming removed 0 bases from V and 2 bases from J, with 13 bases in between. The CDR3 is CASSYSRTAWNYGYTF. CDR3 in DNA: TGTGCCAGCAGTTACTCTAGGACAGCCTGGAACTATGGCTACACCTTC.

The genes are TRBV9 and TRBJ1-1, with D perhaps matching TRBD1 (5 bases). This CDR3 contains 15 residues. The germline V and J ends were trimmed by 1 base and 4 bases, with 14 bases remaining between them. Germline assignment: CDR1 SGDLS and CDR2 YYNGEE. This CDR3 is CASSVWDRGVTEAFF. CDR3 coding DNA: TGTGCCAGCAGCGTATGGGACCGGGGGGTCACTGAAGCTTTCTTT.

J is TRBJ2-1 and V is TRBV19, with 9 bases aligning to TRBD2. CDR3 length: 16 amino acids. Germline V CDR1 and CDR2: LNHDA, SQIVND (reference sequence). The V and J ends lost 6 bases and 10 bases, in that order; junction bases with no gene match: 16. The CDR3 DNA reads TGTGCCAGTAGCTTTAGCGGGGGTGGTTCTGGTCGAGAGCAGTTCTTC. It encodes CASSFSGGGSGREQFF.

This rearrangement joins TRBV11-2 to TRBJ2-5, with D uncertain. This CDR3 spans 14 amino acids. The V end was cut by 1 base, the J end by 1 base, with 7 bases between. Germline assignment: CDR1 SGHAT and CDR2 FQNNGV. The CDR3 sequence is CASSLGQPQETQYF. CDR3 DNA: TGTGCCAGCAGCTTAGGGCAACCCCAAGAGACCCAGTACTTC.

This clone came up once. V is TRBV6-1 and J is TRBJ1-2; 7 positions match TRBD1. Looked up from germline, CDR1 is MNHNS and CDR2 is SASEGT. V lost 5 bases to trimming and J lost 2 bases; unmatched junction nucleotides: 8. The CDR3 consists of 15 residues. CDR3 region: CASSTTGDSNYGYTF. CDR3 sequence (DNA): TGTGCCAGCAGTACAACAGGGGACTCAAACTATGGCTACACCTTC.

The genes are TRBV23-1 and TRBJ1-2; weak D call: TRBD1 (5 bases). Being an ORF, TRBV23-1 has a function that is uncertain. V dropped 6 bases and J dropped 5 bases, with 34 bases sitting between them. The CDR3 is 20 amino acids. CDR3 loop: CASSKETIVWQGRLEYGYTF. The CDR3 region has the DNA TGCGCCAGCAGCAAAGAAACTATAGTCTGGCAGGGCAGACTGGAGTATGGCTACACCTTC.